Listed below are T cell receptor beta chains from one sample, sequenced in a study of cytomegalovirus exposure and HLA in healthy donors. Measured with immunoSEQ multiplex PCR; TCRdb has only the in-frame clones, and not every one. The sample has approximately 180,000 clones, around 81% seen once; the top ten hold about 2.2%. Specimen: PBMCs. The receptors stem from a woman in her thirties in good health and CMV-seronegative. The CDR3 runs from the conserved cysteine through the conserved F or W.

J,V,CDR3
TRBJ1-2,TRBV28,CASSPGDSGGYTF
TRBJ1-5,TRBV7-9,CASSSTGYSNQPQHF
TRBJ2-1,TRBV2,CASSGYRGSLYNEQFF
TRBJ1-2,TRBV20-1,CSATGRGYTF
TRBJ1-4,TRBV19,CASSIGWQRGTNEKLFF
TRBJ2-2,TRBV19,CASSHPRTGGSGELFF
TRBJ2-7,TRBV9,CASSSGTGAYEQYF
TRBJ2-1,TRBV28,CASSWGDRENHEQFF
TRBJ2-7,TRBV2,CASTRLSSGSYEQYF
TRBJ1-2,TRBV9,CASSPQSGQGLGGYTF
TRBJ2-7,TRBV4-3,CASRGDRGLPFYEQYF
TRBJ2-1,TRBV5-1,CASSPGGTSGYNEQFF
TRBJ1-4,TRBV19,CASNRGQANEKLFF
TRBJ1-1,TRBV4-1,CASSQVSGGYTEAFF
TRBJ1-5,TRBV9,CASSVGRGMGNQPQHF
TRBJ2-7,TRBV4-1,CASSLRTSGDYEQYF
TRBJ1-1,TRBV10-3,CATRPTGNTEAFF
TRBJ2-6,TRBV7-2,CASSFRGGGGANVLTF
TRBJ1-4,TRBV29-1,CSVVEGLGEKLFF
TRBJ2-7,TRBV9,CASSPYAGGTWEQYF
TRBJ2-2,TRBV9,CASSVGGQGSNTGELFF
TRBJ2-5,TRBV9,CASSLGVAGRETQYF
TRBJ2-7,TRBV7-9,CSSSPRGDEQYF
TRBJ2-5,TRBV6-5,CASRHPGLETQYF
TRBJ2-7,TRBV6-6,CASSYVRYEQYF
TRBJ2-1,TRBV7-2,CASSSMTGDNYNEQFF
TRBJ2-7,TRBV13,CASSPKVRAGAPPGQYF
TRBJ2-5,TRBV7-2,CASSLDSRGQETQYF
TRBJ1-5,TRBV7-3,CASSVIWGRGGLCF
TRBJ2-1,TRBV25-1,CASSPAGTGAYNEQFF
TRBJ2-5,TRBV27,CASSLWTGGKETQYF
TRBJ2-1,TRBV7-9,CASSEIPGQYNEQFF
TRBJ1-2,TRBV2,CASSWGTVNYGYTF
TRBJ1-2,TRBV19,CASSIGDTVAYGYTF
TRBJ2-7,TRBV5-1,CASSLASSTNYEQYF
TRBJ2-1,TRBV11-2,CASSLAGNNEQFF